A selection of T cell receptor beta chains follows, all from one sample in a study of shared clonotypes between healthy human individuals. The method was immunoSEQ multiplex PCR; TCRdb's version includes in-frame clones alone and lacks a portion of them. The sample yields about 770,000 clones, roughly 72% seen once. Sequenced: memory CD4+ T cells sorted from blood. These receptors all stem from a young woman in good health. Each CDR3 is given with its conserved first and last residue. The D gene is left open where the match is weak. Clone size is shown for a subset of rows, as once, few, many or a class of expanded clone.

-	TRBV28	-	TRBJ2-2	CASSLYGTSNTGELFF	TGTGCCAGCAGTCTCTACGGGACGTCGAACACCGGGGAGCTGTTTTTT
TRBD1	TRBV7-9	few	TRBJ2-1	CASSGQGGSSYNEQFF	TGTGCCAGCAGTGGACAGGGGGGGAGCTCCTACAATGAGCAGTTCTTC
-	TRBV7-2	-	TRBJ1-4	CASSRRYNEKLFF	TGTGCCAGCAGCCGTAGGTATAATGAAAAACTGTTTTTT
-	TRBV27	-	TRBJ2-7	CASGPLSGIWYF	TGTGCCAGCGGCCCCTTATCGGGTATTTGGTACTTC
-	TRBV5-1	once	TRBJ1-2	CASSQADTYGYTF	TGCGCCAGCAGCCAAGCGGACACATATGGCTACACCTTC
TRBD1	TRBV27	-	TRBJ1-1	CASKPADRLNTEAFF	TGTGCCAGCAAACCTGCGGACAGGTTGAACACTGAAGCTTTCTTT
-	TRBV10-3	-	TRBJ1-2	CAIRSDDYGYTF	TGTGCCATCAGGTCCGACGACTATGGCTACACCTTC
-	TRBV7-9	few	TRBJ2-2	CASSQPSGSNTGELFF	TGTGCCAGCAGCCAGCCCAGCGGATCGAACACCGGGGAGCTGTTTTTT
-	TRBV19	-	TRBJ1-5	CASSIAHSSQPQHF	TGTGCCAGTAGTATTGCTCATTCCAGTCAGCCCCAGCATTTT
TRBD1	TRBV4-1	-	TRBJ1-3	CASSLRLGQVGNTIYF	TGCGCCAGCAGCCTTCGTCTAGGACAGGTTGGAAACACCATATATTTT